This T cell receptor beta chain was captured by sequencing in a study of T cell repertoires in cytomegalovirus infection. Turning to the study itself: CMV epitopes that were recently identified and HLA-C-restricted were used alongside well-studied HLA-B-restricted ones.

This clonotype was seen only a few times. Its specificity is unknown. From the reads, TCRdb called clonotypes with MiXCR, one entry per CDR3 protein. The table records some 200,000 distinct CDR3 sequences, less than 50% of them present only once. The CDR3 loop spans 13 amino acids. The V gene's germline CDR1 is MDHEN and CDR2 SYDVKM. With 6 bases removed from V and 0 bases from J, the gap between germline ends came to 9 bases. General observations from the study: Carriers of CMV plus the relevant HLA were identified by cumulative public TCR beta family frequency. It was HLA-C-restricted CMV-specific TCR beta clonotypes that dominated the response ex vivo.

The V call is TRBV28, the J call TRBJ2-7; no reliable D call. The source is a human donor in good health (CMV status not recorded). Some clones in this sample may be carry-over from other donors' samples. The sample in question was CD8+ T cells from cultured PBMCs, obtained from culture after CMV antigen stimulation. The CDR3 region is CASREANSYEQYF. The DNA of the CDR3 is TGTGCCAGCAGAGAGGCTAACTCCTACGAGCAGTACTTC.